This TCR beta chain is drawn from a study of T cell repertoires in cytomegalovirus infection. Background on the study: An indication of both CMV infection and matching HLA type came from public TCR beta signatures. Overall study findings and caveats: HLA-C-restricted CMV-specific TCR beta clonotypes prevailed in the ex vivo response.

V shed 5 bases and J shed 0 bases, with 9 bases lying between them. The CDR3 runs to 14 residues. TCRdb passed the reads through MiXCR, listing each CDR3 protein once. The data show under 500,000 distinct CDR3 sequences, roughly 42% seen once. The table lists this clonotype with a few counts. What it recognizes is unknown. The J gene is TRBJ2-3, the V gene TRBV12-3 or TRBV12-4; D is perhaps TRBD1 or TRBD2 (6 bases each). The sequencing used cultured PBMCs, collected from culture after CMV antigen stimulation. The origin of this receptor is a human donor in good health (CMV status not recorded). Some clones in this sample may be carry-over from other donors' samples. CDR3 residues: CASSRGQSTDTQYF. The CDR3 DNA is TGTGCCAGCAGTCGGGGGCAGAGCACAGATACGCAGTATTTT.